This T cell receptor beta chain emerged from a study of shared clonotypes between healthy human individuals. TCRdb's copy holds only in-frame clones and misses some; the assay was immunoSEQ multiplex PCR. The sample holds 2,500,000 or so clones, less than 95% seen once. With V trimmed by 7 bases and J by 10 bases, 8 bases remained unmatched. There are 14 residues in the CDR3. Per the germline V gene, CDR1 is MNHNS and CDR2 is SASEGT. The rearrangement joins TRBV6-1 to TRBJ2-1; the match to TRBD2 covers 12 bases. Sequencing used naive CD4+ T cells from PBMCs. Subset denoted: CD45RA+ positively selected. The sequence was obtained from a man between 18 and 35 years old in good health. Some clones in this sample may be carry-over from other donors' samples. CDR3: CASIPLAGGGEQFF. The CDR3 DNA sequence: TGTGCCAGCATCCCACTAGCGGGAGGCGGGGAGCAGTTCTTC.